This T cell receptor beta chain emerged from a study of T-cell reconstitution after alpha-beta-depleted transplantation in children. Whole-study findings and limits: Reported findings indicate that, about two months after transplant, alpha-beta T cells came from several hundred expanded clones, which were derived from non-depleted graft cells. The authors attributed T-cell counts and diversity one year after transplant mostly to newly produced T cells.

Deletions cut 3 bases from V and 2 bases from J, with 10 bases between. The CDR3 loop spans 14 amino acids. Germline lookup yields CDR1 MDHEN and CDR2 SYDVKM. This clonotype has ten or more counts. The antigen remains undetermined. The library targeted TCRbeta and was prepared with unique molecular identifiers. A single record per CDR3 protein comes from TCRdb applying MiXCR to the PCR reads. The sample has around 700,000 distinct CDR3 sequences; around 14% are singletons. V and J are TRBV28 and TRBJ2-5; D is possibly TRBD2 (6 bases). This clonotype originated in a girl aged 2-10 years with congenital amegakaryocytic thrombocytopenia, due to receive a stem cell transplant. Specimen: PBMCs, collected before TCRalphabeta/CD19-depleted stem cell transplant. The CDR3 protein is CASSFSGLQETQYF. CDR3 sequence (DNA): TGTGCCAGCAGTTTTTCGGGACTTCAAGAGACCCAGTACTTC.